The 22 T cell receptor beta chains reported below all come from one sample, sequenced in a study of shared clonotypes between healthy human individuals. Sequenced by immunoSEQ multiplex PCR; TCRdb stores in-frame clones only, minus some. The table includes millions of clones, 90% to 95% detected once. Source material: naive CD4+ T cells sorted from blood. Subset reported: CD45RA+ positively selected. These receptor sequences come from a man aged 18 to 30 in good health.

The gene calls are TRBV14 and TRBJ2-2; TRBD1 matches 7 bases. Per the germline V gene, CDR1 is SGHDN and CDR2 is FVKESK. The CDR3 is 19 residues long. V lost 5 bases, J lost 6 bases, and 21 bases stayed unmatched. Here the CDR3 DNA reads TGTGCCAGCAGCTTCCACAGGGGTTCAGGTGCTATGTCAGCCGGGGAGCTGTTTTTT. Translating gives CASSFHRGSGAMSAGELFF.

The rearrangement links TRBV9 to TRBJ2-2; 10 bases map to TRBD1. The CDR3 is 14 amino acids. Germline V CDR1 and CDR2: SGDLS, YYNGEE. The J segment lost 6 bases and the V segment lost 7 bases, leaving 6 bases of the junction unmatched. CDR3: CASGGQGVAGELFF. The CDR3 DNA follows: TGTGCCAGCGGAGGACAGGGGGTCGCCGGGGAGCTGTTTTTT.

This chain joins TRBV19 and TRBJ1-2; D gene ambiguous. Germline CDR1 reads LNHDA; CDR2 reads SQIVND (reference sequence). The CDR3 consists of 13 residues. V gave up 6 bases and J gave up 7 bases, with 15 bases separating them. The CDR3 DNA sequence: TGTGCCAGTAGCCCCCCGGGTATAAGTGGCTACACCTTC. It specifies CASSPPGISGYTF.

The chain carries TRBV10-2 and TRBJ2-3, with TRBD2 as a possible D gene (6 bases). The CDR3 covers 15 residues. V dropped 6 bases and J dropped 0 bases, with 13 bases sitting between them. Germline V gene lookup returns CDR1 WSHSY and CDR2 SAAADI. This CDR3 is CASRLGEASTDTQYF. In DNA, the CDR3 is TGCGCCAGCAGACTCGGGGAGGCTAGCACAGATACGCAGTATTTT.

J is TRBJ1-1 and V is TRBV29-1; D is ambiguous. The germline V gene encodes CDR1 SQVTM and CDR2 ANQGSEA. The CDR3 loop spans 13 amino acids. Trimming took 5 bases from V and 3 from J, leaving 13 bases between them. The CDR3 protein is CSVRAARHTEAFF. The CDR3 coding sequence is TGCAGCGTTCGGGCAGCGCGGCACACTGAAGCTTTCTTT. The whole variable domain, filled in from reference TRBV29-1 and TRBJ1-1, reads SAVISQKPSRDICQRGTSLTIQCQVDSQVTMMFWYRQQPGQSLTLIATANQGSEATYESGFVIDKFPISRPNLTFSTLTVSNMSPEDSSIYLCSVRAARHTEAFFGQGTRLTVV.

The chain links TRBV5-1 to TRBJ1-2, with a tentative D call TRBD1 (6 bases). The germline V gene encodes CDR1 SGHRS and CDR2 YFSETQ. This CDR3 is 14 amino acids long. V was shortened by 4 bases and J by 4 bases, with 14 bases between the two germline ends. The CDR3 DNA sequence: TGCGCCAGCAGCCAGCAACAGGGATCCTATGGCTACACCTTC. It codes for CASSQQQGSYGYTF.

This sequence joins TRBV6-1 and TRBJ2-7; D remains ambiguous. Trimming left V 7 bases short and J 4 bases short, with 14 bases between. The V gene's germline CDR1 is MNHNS and CDR2 SASEGT. The CDR3 runs 13 residues. The CDR3 reads CASTRDFIYEQYF. In DNA, the CDR3 is TGTGCCAGCACTAGAGACTTCATTTACGAGCAGTACTTC.

The chain links TRBV11-3 to TRBJ2-3; D is possibly TRBD2 (5 bases). Germline CDR1 SGHNT, CDR2 YENEEA. V lost 5 bases and J lost 2, with 26 bases in between. CDR3 size: 19 residues. The CDR3 spells CASSPQPTRGWDPTDTQYF. DNA for the CDR3: TGTGCCAGCAGCCCGCAACCGACCCGCGGGTGGGATCCCACAGATACGCAGTATTTT.

V is TRBV15 and J is TRBJ2-2, with 10 bases identical to TRBD2. Germline CDR1 LNHNV, CDR2 YYDKDF (reference sequence). V was pared by 3 bases and J by 1 base, with 5 bases of the junction left unmatched. The CDR3 covers 17 residues. As DNA, the CDR3 is TGTGCCACCAGCAGTGGACTAGCGGAGAAGAACACCGGGGAGCTGTTTTTT. The encoded protein is CATSSGLAEKNTGELFF.

The chain has TRBV5-4 and TRBJ1-6, with D maybe TRBD1 (5 bases). Germline V gene data show CDR1 as SGHNT and CDR2 as YYREEE (reference sequence). The CDR3 sequence is 16 residues long. Trimming shortened V by 0 bases and J by 6 bases, and 13 bases separated the two germline ends. Here the CDR3 reads CASSLEVGTINSPLHF. In DNA, the CDR3 is TGTGCCAGCAGCTTGGAGGTGGGGACCATTAATTCACCCCTCCACTTT.

The chain links TRBV27 to TRBJ1-6, with 7 bases fitting TRBD1. The J segment lost 8 bases and the V segment lost 3 bases, leaving 10 bases of the junction unmatched. Looked up from germline, CDR1 is MNHEY and CDR2 is SMNVEV (reference sequence). The CDR3 is made up of 16 amino acids. CDR3 region: CASSLFGTVRDSPLHF. Written as DNA, the CDR3 is TGTGCCAGCAGTTTGTTCGGGACAGTTAGGGATTCACCCCTCCACTTT.

The genes are TRBV30 and TRBJ1-1; D possibly corresponds to TRBD1 (6 bases). Trimming removed 4 bases at V and 5 bases at J, with 14 bases between. The CDR3 consists of 13 residues. The germline V gene has CDR1 GTSNPN and CDR2 SVGIG (reference sequence). The CDR3 spells CAWNRGPRTEAFF. In DNA, the CDR3 is TGTGCCTGGAACCGGGGGCCGCGGACTGAAGCTTTCTTT.

V is TRBV5-1 and J is TRBJ1-2; D remains unclear. This CDR3 spans 16 amino acids. CDR1 is SGHRS and CDR2 is YFSETQ in the germline V gene. The V and J ends lost 4 bases and 3 bases respectively, with 19 bases between them. The CDR3 bases are TGCGCCAGCAGCCTACGGGGTTCTCCTTTGGACTATGGCTACACCTTC. It translates to CASSLRGSPLDYGYTF.

The rearrangement uses TRBV7-6 and TRBJ2-3, with TRBD2 as a possible D gene (5 bases). CDR3 length equals 14 residues. Per germline, CDR1 SGHVS and CDR2 FNYEAQ. Trimming removed 4 bases at V and 2 bases at J, with 10 bases between. The CDR3 region is CASSSTSYTDTQYF. The CDR3 nucleotides read TGTGCCAGCAGCTCCACTAGTTACACAGATACGCAGTATTTT.

In its sample, this clone was seen once. The chain carries TRBV28 and TRBJ1-1; a weak D match, TRBD1 (6 bases). V dropped 2 bases and J dropped 1 base, with 11 bases sitting between them. Germline loops: CDR1 MDHEN, CDR2 SYDVKM. CDR3 size: 15 residues. CDR3 in DNA: TGTGCCAGCAGTTTAACACAGGGTGGGAACACTGAAGCTTTCTTT. The encoded protein is CASSLTQGGNTEAFF.

The chain employs TRBV9 and TRBJ1-1; D may be TRBD1 (5 bases). V was trimmed by 3 bases and J by 0 bases, leaving 12 bases between them. Germline CDR1 SGDLS, CDR2 YYNGEE. The CDR3 runs 15 residues. The CDR3 protein is CASSAGGEMNTEAFF. Here the CDR3 DNA reads TGTGCCAGCAGCGCCGGGGGGGAAATGAACACTGAAGCTTTCTTT.

The V call is TRBV5-1, the J call TRBJ1-2; unclear D gene. Per germline, CDR1 SGHRS and CDR2 YFSETQ. The CDR3 loop spans 15 amino acids. V was cut by 0 bases and J by 7 bases, with 16 bases left in between. The CDR3 nucleotides read TGCGCCAGCAGCTTGGCTGCGACGTCGGGCGGTGGCTACACCTTC. This sequence encodes CASSLAATSGGGYTF. Complete variable domain (other parts from reference TRBV5-1 and TRBJ1-2): KAGVTQTPRYLIKTRGQQVTLSCSPISGHRSVSWYQQTPGQGLQFLFEYFSETQRNKGNFPGRFSGRQFSNSRSEMNVSTLELGDSALYLCASSLAATSGGGYTFGSGTRLTVV.

The table lists this clone with a count of one. V is TRBV30 and J is TRBJ2-3; D gene uncertain. Trimming removed 0 bases from V and 3 bases from J, with 13 bases in between. Per germline, CDR1 GTSNPN and CDR2 SVGIG (reference sequence). The CDR3 totals 15 residues. CDR3 nucleotides: TGTGCCTGGAGTGTAACCCTACGCCAGACAGATACGCAGTATTTT. It encodes CAWSVTLRQTDTQYF.

DNA of the CDR3: TGTGCCAGCAGTGAACGTCGCAGGGTAGAGCTGTTTTTT. It codes for CASSERRRVELFF. This chain uses TRBV6-1 with TRBJ1-4; maybe TRBD1 (5 bases). V lost 2 bases to trimming and J lost 14 bases, with 15 bases between them. This CDR3 region has 13 residues. Germline V CDR1 and CDR2: MNHNS, SASEGT.

The rearrangement uses TRBV6-1 and TRBJ1-6; no reliable D call. V lost 0 bases to trimming and J lost 10 bases, with 13 bases between them. Germline V gene lookup returns CDR1 MNHNS and CDR2 SASEGT. There are 15 residues in the CDR3. CDR3 residues: CASSEAWSYLSPLHF. CDR3 coding DNA: TGTGCCAGCAGTGAAGCGTGGAGTTATCTGTCACCCCTCCACTTT.

The chain recombines TRBV28 with TRBJ1-1, with unresolved D. The CDR3 is made up of 14 amino acids. Per the germline V gene, CDR1 is MDHEN and CDR2 is SYDVKM. V shed 1 base and J shed 5 bases, with 11 bases lying between them. For the CDR3, the DNA is TGTGCCAGCAGTTTATTTGGGAGTCGGACTGAAGCTTTCTTT. It specifies CASSLFGSRTEAFF.

This clone was found once. The rearrangement links TRBV6-1 to TRBJ2-3, with 8 bases that match TRBD2. The germline gives CDR1 MNHNS, CDR2 SASEGT. J gave up 5 bases and V 1 base, and 14 bases lay outside the gene matches. The CDR3 contains 18 residues. The CDR3 region is CASSEVSSGGVGRDTQYF. The CDR3 region has the DNA TGTGCCAGCAGTGAAGTTTCAAGCGGGGGCGTTGGGAGAGATACGCAGTATTTT.